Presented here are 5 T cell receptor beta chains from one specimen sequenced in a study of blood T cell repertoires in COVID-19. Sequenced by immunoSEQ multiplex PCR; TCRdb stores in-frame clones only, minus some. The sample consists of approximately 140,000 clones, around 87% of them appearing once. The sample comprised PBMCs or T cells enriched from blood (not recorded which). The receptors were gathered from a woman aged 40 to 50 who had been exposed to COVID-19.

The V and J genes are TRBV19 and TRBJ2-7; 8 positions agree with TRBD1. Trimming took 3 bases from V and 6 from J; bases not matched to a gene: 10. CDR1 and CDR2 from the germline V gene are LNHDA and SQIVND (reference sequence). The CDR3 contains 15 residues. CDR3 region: CASSIRQGAGFEQYF. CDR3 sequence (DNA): TGTGCCAGTAGTATCCGGCAGGGGGCTGGTTTCGAGCAGTACTTC.

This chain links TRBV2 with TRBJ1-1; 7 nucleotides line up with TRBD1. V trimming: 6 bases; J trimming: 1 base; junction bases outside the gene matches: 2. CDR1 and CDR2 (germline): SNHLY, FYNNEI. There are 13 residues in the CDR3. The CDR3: CASSPGGNTEAFF. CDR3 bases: TGTGCCAGCAGCCCAGGGGGGAACACTGAAGCTTTCTTT.

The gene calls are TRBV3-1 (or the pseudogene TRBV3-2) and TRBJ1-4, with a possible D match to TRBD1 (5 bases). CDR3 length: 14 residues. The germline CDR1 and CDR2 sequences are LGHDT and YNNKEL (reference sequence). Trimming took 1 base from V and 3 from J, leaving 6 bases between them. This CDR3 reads CASSQAGANEKLFF. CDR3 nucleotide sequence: TGTGCCAGCAGCCAAGCGGGGGCTAATGAAAAACTGTTTTTT.

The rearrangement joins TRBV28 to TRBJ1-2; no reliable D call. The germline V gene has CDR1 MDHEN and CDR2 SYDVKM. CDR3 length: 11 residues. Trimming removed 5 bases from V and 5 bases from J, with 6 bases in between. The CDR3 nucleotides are TGTGCCAGCAGTCCGGGGTATGGCTACACCTTC. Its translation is CASSPGYGYTF.

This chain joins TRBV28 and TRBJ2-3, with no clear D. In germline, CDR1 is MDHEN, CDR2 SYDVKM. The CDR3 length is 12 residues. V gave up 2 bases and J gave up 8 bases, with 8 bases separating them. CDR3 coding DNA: TGTGCCAGCAGTTTAGTGTCTACTACGCAGTATTTT. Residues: CASSLVSTTQYF.